The entry that follows covers one T cell receptor (beta chain) sequence. The source of the sample is a study of T cell changes during pregnancy in multiple sclerosis. Assay: immunoSEQ multiplex PCR; the TCRdb copy retains only in-frame clones and omits some. The data contain around 50,000 clones, 92% of them singletons. The germline V and J ends were trimmed by 6 bases and 3 bases, with 6 bases remaining between them. Germline CDR1 SGHNT, CDR2 YENEEA. The CDR3 is 12 residues long. This sequence joins TRBV11-3 and TRBJ1-3; no definite D call. The source was CD4+ T cells from peripheral blood mononuclear cells, collected after pregnancy. This TCR was recovered from a female donor in good health, enrolled as a control in a pregnancy study. DNA for the CDR3: TGTGCCAGCAGGGGAGGTGGAAACACCATATATTTT. This codes for CASRGGGNTIYF. The variable domain in full, with the rest retrieved from reference TRBV11-3 and TRBJ1-3, is EAGVVQSPRYKIIEKKQPVAFWCNPISGHNTLYWYLQNLGQGPELLIRYENEEAVDDSQLPKDRFSAERLKGVDSTLKIQPAELGDSAVYLCASRGGGNTIYFGEGSWLTVV.